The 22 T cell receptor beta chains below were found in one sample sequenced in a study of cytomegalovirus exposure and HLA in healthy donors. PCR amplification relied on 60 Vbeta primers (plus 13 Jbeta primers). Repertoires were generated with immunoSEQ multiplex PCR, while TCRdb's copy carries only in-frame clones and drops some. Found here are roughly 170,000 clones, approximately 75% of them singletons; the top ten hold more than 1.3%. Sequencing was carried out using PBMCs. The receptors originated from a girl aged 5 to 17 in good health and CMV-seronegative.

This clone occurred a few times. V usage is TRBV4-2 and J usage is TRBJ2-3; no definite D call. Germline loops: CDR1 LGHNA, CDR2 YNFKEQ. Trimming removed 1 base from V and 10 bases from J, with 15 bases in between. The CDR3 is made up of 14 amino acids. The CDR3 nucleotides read TGTGCCAGCAGCCAAGCATTCGACTCCCAGCCGCAGTATTTT. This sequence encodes CASSQAFDSQPQYF.

CDR3 sequence reads: CASSLDGYSGELFF. The CDR3 nucleotides are TGCGCCAGCAGCTTGGACGGGTACTCAGGGGAGCTGTTTTTT. The chain recombines TRBV5-1 with TRBJ2-2; no clear D gene. The germline CDR1 and CDR2 sequences are SGHRS and YFSETQ. This CDR3 has 14 amino acids. V was pared by 0 bases and J by 8 bases, with 11 bases between.

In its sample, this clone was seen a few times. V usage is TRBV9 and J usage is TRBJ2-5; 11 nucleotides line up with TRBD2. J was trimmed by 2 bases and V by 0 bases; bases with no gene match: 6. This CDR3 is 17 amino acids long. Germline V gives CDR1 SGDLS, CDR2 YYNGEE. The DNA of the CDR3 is TGTGCCAGCAGCGTAGATCTAGCGGGGGGCCTACAAGAGACCCAGTACTTC. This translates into CASSVDLAGGLQETQYF.

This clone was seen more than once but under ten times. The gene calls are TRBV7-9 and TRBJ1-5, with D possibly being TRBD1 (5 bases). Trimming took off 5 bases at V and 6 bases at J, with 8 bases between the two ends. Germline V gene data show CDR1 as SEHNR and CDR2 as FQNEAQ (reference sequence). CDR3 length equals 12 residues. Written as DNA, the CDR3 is TGTGCCAGCAGCCAAACAGGTCAGCCCCAGCATTTT. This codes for CASSQTGQPQHF.

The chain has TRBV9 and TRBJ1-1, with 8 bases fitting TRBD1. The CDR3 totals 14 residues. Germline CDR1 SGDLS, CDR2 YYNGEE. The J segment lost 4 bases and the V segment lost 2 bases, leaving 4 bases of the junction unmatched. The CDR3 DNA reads TGTGCCAGCAGCGTGCAGGGGGCCTCCACTGAAGCTTTCTTT. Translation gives CASSVQGASTEAFF.

CDR3 sequence (DNA): TGTGCCAGCACCCCATCCAGGGACTATGGCTACACCTTC. It codes for CASTPSRDYGYTF. The chain joins TRBV7-2 to TRBJ1-2, with a tentative D call TRBD1 (5 bases). The germline V gene has CDR1 SGHTA and CDR2 FQGNSA. CDR3 length: 13 amino acids. Trimming removed 7 bases from V and 3 bases from J, with 12 bases in between.

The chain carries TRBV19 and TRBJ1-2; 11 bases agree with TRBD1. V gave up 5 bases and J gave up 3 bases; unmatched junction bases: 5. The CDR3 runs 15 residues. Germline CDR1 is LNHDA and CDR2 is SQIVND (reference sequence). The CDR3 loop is CASSPGTGGDYGYTF. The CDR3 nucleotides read TGTGCCAGTAGTCCCGGGACAGGGGGAGACTATGGCTACACCTTC.

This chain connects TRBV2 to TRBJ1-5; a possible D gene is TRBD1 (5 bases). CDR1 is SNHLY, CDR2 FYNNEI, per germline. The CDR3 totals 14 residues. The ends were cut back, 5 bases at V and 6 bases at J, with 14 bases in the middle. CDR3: CASSMGGVGQPQHF. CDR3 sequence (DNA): TGTGCCAGCAGTATGGGAGGGGTAGGTCAGCCCCAGCATTTT.

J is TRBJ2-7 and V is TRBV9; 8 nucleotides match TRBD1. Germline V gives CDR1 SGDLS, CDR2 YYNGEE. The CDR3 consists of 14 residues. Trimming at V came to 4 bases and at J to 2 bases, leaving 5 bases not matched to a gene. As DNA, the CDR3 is TGTGCCAGCAGCCCTACAGGGGGGACCTACGAGCAGTACTTC. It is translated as CASSPTGGTYEQYF.

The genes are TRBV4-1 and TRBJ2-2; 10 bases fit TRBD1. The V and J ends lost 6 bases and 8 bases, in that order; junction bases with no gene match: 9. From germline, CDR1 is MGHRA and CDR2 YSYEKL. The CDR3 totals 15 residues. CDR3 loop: CASRIRQGAIGELFF. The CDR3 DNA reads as TGCGCCAGCAGGATACGACAGGGGGCGATAGGGGAGCTGTTTTTT.

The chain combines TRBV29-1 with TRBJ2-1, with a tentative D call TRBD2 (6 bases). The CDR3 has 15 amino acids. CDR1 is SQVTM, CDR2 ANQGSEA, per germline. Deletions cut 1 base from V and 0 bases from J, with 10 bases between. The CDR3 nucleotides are TGCAGCGTTGAAGGGGACTCTAGCTCCTACAATGAGCAGTTCTTC. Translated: CSVEGDSSSYNEQFF.

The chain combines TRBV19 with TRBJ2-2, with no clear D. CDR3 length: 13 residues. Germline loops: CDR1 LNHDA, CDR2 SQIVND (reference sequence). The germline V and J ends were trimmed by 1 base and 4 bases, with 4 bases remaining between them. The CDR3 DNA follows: TGTGCCAGTAGTATAGTCGTCACCGGGGAGCTGTTTTTT. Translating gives CASSIVVTGELFF.

CDR3: CASMKDRDFYGYTF. As DNA, the CDR3 is TGTGCCAGCATGAAGGACAGGGACTTCTATGGCTACACCTTC. The V gene is TRBV2, the J gene TRBJ1-2; 8 positions agree with TRBD1. This CDR3 has 14 amino acids. The germline CDR1 and CDR2 sequences are SNHLY and FYNNEI. The V segment lost 7 bases and the J segment 4 bases; nucleotides outside the gene matches: 8.

Here the CDR3 DNA reads TGTGCCAGCAGCTCACAAGGGGATACTGAAGCTTTCTTT. Its protein is CASSSQGDTEAFF. The chain is built from TRBV11-3 and TRBJ1-1; tentatively, D is TRBD1 (5 bases). CDR1 and CDR2 (germline): SGHNT, YENEEA. The V end lost 4 bases, the J end lost 5 bases, and 11 bases lay between the germline ends. The length of the CDR3 is 13 residues.

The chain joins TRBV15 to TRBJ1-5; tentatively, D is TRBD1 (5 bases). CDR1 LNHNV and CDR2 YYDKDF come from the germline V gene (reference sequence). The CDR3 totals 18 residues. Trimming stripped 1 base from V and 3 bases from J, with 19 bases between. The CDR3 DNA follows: TGTGCCACCAGCAGAGTCGGGATGGGGGGGGTTAACAATCAGCCCCAGCATTTT. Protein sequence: CATSRVGMGGVNNQPQHF.

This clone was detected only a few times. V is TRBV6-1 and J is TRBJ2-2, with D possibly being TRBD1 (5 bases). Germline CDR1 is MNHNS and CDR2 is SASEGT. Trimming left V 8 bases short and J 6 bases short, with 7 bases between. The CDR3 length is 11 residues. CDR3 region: CASGRAGELFF. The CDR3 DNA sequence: TGTGCCAGCGGCAGGGCCGGGGAGCTGTTTTTT.

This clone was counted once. CDR3 sequence reads: CASSPGQGNQPQHF. CDR3 nucleotide sequence: TGTGCCAGCAGCCCCGGACAGGGTAATCAGCCCCAGCATTTT. The chain recombines TRBV6-5 with TRBJ1-5; TRBD1 matches at 8 bases. The CDR3 is 14 residues long. V was clipped by 6 bases and J by 4 bases; unmatched bases: 5. Per germline, CDR1 MNHEY and CDR2 SVGAGI.

The CDR3 DNA reads as TGTGCCAGCAGCCAGGGGGGCTACGAGCAGTACTTC. Protein: CASSQGGYEQYF. The V call is TRBV4-2, the J call TRBJ2-7; D might be TRBD2 (6 bases). The CDR3 is 12 residues long. V lost 3 bases and J 3 bases, leaving 6 bases between the germline ends. Germline lookup yields CDR1 LGHNA and CDR2 YNFKEQ.

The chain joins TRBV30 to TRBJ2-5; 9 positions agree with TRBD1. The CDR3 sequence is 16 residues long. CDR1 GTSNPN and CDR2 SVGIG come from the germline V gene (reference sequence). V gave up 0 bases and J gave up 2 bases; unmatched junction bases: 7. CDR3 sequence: CAWSVGQGGLQETQYF. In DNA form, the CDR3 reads TGTGCCTGGAGTGTGGGACAGGGAGGCCTACAAGAGACCCAGTACTTC.

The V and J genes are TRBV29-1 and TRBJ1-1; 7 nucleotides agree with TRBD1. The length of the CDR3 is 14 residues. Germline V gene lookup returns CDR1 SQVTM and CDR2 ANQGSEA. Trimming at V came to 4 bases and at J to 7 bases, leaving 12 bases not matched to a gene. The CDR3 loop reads CSVAYLDRPYEAFF. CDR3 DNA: TGCAGCGTTGCCTACTTGGACAGGCCCTATGAAGCTTTCTTT.

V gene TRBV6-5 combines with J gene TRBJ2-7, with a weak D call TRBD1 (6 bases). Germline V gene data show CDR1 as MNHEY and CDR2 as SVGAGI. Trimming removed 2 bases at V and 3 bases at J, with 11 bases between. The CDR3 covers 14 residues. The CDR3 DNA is TGTGCCAGCAGTTACGGGCCGGACAGCTACGAGCAGTACTTC. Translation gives CASSYGPDSYEQYF.

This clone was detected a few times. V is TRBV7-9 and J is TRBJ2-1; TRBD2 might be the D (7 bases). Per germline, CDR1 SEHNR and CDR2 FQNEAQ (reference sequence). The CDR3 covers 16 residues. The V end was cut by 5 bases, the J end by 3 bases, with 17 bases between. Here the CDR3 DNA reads TGTGCCAGCAGCCCCTATTCGGGGGGACACTACAATGAGCAGTTCTTC. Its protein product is CASSPYSGGHYNEQFF.